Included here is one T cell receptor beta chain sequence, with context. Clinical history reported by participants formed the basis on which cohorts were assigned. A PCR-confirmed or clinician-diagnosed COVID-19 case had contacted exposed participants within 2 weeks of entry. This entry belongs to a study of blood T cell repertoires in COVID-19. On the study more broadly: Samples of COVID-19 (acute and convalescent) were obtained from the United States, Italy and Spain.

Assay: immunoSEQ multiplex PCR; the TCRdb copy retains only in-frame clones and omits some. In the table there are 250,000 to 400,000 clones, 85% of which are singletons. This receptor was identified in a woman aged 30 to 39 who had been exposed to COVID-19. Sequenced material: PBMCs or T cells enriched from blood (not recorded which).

The CDR3 sequence is CASSYDSKRTQYF. Written as DNA, the CDR3 is TGTGCCAGCTCATACGACAGCAAGAGAACCCAGTACTTC. The J gene is TRBJ2-5, the V gene TRBV18; possible D gene TRBD1, 5 bases. Per the germline V gene, CDR1 is KGHSH and CDR2 is LQKENI. This CDR3 has 13 residues. V shed 5 bases and J shed 8 bases, with 15 bases lying between them.